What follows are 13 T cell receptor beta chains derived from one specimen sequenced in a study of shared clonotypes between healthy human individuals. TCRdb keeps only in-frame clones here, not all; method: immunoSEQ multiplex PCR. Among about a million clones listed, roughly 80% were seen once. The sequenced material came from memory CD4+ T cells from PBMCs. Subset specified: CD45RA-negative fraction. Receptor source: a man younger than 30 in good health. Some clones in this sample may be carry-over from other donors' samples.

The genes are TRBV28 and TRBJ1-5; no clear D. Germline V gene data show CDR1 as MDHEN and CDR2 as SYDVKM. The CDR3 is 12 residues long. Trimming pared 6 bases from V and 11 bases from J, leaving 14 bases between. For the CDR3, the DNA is TGTGCCAGCAGGTCGAGATTCCAAGCCCAGCATTTT. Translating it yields CASRSRFQAQHF.

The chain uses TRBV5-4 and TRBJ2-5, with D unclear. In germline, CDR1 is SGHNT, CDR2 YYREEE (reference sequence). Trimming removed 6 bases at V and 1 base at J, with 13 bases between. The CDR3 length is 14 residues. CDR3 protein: CASKRSGSQETQYF. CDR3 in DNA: TGTGCCAGCAAGAGGTCCGGCTCCCAAGAGACCCAGTACTTC. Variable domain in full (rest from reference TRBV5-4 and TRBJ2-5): ETGVTQSPTHLIKTRGQQVTLRCSSQSGHNTVSWYQQALGQGPQFIFQYYREEENGRGNFPPRFSGLQFPNYSSELNVNALELDDSALYLCASKRSGSQETQYFGPGTRLLVL.

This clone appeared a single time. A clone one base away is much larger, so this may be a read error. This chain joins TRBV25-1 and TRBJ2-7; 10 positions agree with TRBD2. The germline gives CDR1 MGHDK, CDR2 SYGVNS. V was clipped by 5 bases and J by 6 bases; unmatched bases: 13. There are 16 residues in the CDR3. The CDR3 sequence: CASSPSGSLSRGEQYF. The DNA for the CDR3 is TGTGCCAGCAGTCCTAGCGGGAGCCTATCACGGGGCGAGCAGTACTTC.

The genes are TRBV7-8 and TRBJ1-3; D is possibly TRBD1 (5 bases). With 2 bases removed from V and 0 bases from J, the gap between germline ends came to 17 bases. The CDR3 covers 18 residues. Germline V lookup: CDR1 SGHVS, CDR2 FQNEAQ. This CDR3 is CASSLKRGEQTSGNTIYF. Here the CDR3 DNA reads TGTGCCAGCAGCTTAAAGAGGGGAGAACAGACCTCTGGAAACACCATATATTTT.

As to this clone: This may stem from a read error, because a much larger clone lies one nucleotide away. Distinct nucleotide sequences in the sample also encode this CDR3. CDR3 sequence reads: CSVTSLRDNDGYTF. CDR3 bases: TGCAGCGTTACCTCCCTCCGGGACAACGATGGATACACCTTC. The chain carries TRBV29-1 and TRBJ1-2; tentative D call: TRBD1 (6 bases). The CDR3 has 14 residues. Germline V gives CDR1 SQVTM, CDR2 ANQGSEA.

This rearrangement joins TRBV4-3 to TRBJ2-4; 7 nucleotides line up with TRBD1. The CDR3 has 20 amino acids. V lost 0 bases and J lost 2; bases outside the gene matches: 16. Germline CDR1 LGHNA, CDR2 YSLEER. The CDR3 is CASSQEGLRQGKGTKNIQYF. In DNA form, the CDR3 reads TGCGCCAGCAGCCAAGAGGGGTTGAGACAGGGAAAGGGGACCAAAAACATTCAGTACTTC.

CDR3 bases: TGTGCCAGCAGCGTAAGCGGGATGAGCACAGATACGCAGTATTTT. It specifies CASSVSGMSTDTQYF. The chain recombines TRBV9 with TRBJ2-3, with 7 nucleotides matching TRBD2. The CDR3 length is 15 residues. V lost 1 base, J lost 0 bases, and 2 bases stayed unmatched. Looked up from germline, CDR1 is SGDLS and CDR2 is YYNGEE.

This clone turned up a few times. The CDR3 loop is CAISQASGRAGADTQYF. The CDR3 region has the DNA TGTGCCATCAGTCAGGCTAGCGGGAGGGCAGGGGCAGATACGCAGTATTTT. The chain joins TRBV10-3 to TRBJ2-3; 12 nucleotides agree with TRBD2. The J segment lost 4 bases and the V segment lost 5 bases, leaving 10 bases of the junction unmatched. The CDR3 is 17 residues long. The germline gives CDR1 ENHRY, CDR2 SYGVKD.

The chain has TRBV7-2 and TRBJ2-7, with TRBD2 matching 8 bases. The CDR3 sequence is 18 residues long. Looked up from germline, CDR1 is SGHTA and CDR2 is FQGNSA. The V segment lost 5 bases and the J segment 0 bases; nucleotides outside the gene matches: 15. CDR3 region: CASSAGSAGRVRSYEQYF. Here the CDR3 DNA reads TGTGCCAGCAGCGCTGGGTCTGCCGGGAGGGTTCGCTCCTACGAGCAGTACTTC. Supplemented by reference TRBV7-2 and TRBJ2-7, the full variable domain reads GAGVSQSPSNKVTEKGKDVELRCDPISGHTALYWYRQSLGQGLEFLIYFQGNSAPDKSGLPSDRFSAERTGGSVSTLTIQRTQQEDSAVYLCASSAGSAGRVRSYEQYFGPGTRLTVT.

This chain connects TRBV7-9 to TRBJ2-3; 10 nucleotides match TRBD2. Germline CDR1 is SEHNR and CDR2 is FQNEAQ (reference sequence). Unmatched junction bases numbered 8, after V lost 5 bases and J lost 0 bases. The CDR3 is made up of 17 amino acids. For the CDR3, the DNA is TGTGCCAGCAGCAATTTTCGGACTAGCGGCAGCACAGATACGCAGTATTTT. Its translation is CASSNFRTSGSTDTQYF. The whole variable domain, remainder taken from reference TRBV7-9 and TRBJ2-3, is DTGVSQNPRHKITKRGQNVTFRCDPISEHNRLYWYRQTLGQGPEFLTYFQNEAQLEKSRLLSDRFSAERPKGSFSTLEIQRTEQGDSAMYLCASSNFRTSGSTDTQYFGPGTRLTVL.

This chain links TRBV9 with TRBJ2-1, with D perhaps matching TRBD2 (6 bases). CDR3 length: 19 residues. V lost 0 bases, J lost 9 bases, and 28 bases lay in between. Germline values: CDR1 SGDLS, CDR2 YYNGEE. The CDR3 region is CASSVGLRKRGAGLPEQFF. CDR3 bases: TGTGCCAGCAGCGTAGGTCTCAGGAAAAGGGGAGCGGGTCTCCCTGAGCAGTTCTTC.

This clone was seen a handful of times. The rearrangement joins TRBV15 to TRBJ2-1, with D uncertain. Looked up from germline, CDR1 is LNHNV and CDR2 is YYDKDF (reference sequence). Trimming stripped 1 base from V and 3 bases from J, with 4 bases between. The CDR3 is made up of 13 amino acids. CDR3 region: CATSRAYYNEQFF. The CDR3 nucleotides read TGTGCCACCAGCAGAGCATACTACAATGAGCAGTTCTTC.

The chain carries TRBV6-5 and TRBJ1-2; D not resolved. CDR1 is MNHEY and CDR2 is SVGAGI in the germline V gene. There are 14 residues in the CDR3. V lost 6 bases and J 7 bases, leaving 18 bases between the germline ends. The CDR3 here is CASSRKGGVGGYTF. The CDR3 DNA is TGTGCCAGCAGCCGCAAGGGCGGGGTTGGTGGCTACACCTTC.